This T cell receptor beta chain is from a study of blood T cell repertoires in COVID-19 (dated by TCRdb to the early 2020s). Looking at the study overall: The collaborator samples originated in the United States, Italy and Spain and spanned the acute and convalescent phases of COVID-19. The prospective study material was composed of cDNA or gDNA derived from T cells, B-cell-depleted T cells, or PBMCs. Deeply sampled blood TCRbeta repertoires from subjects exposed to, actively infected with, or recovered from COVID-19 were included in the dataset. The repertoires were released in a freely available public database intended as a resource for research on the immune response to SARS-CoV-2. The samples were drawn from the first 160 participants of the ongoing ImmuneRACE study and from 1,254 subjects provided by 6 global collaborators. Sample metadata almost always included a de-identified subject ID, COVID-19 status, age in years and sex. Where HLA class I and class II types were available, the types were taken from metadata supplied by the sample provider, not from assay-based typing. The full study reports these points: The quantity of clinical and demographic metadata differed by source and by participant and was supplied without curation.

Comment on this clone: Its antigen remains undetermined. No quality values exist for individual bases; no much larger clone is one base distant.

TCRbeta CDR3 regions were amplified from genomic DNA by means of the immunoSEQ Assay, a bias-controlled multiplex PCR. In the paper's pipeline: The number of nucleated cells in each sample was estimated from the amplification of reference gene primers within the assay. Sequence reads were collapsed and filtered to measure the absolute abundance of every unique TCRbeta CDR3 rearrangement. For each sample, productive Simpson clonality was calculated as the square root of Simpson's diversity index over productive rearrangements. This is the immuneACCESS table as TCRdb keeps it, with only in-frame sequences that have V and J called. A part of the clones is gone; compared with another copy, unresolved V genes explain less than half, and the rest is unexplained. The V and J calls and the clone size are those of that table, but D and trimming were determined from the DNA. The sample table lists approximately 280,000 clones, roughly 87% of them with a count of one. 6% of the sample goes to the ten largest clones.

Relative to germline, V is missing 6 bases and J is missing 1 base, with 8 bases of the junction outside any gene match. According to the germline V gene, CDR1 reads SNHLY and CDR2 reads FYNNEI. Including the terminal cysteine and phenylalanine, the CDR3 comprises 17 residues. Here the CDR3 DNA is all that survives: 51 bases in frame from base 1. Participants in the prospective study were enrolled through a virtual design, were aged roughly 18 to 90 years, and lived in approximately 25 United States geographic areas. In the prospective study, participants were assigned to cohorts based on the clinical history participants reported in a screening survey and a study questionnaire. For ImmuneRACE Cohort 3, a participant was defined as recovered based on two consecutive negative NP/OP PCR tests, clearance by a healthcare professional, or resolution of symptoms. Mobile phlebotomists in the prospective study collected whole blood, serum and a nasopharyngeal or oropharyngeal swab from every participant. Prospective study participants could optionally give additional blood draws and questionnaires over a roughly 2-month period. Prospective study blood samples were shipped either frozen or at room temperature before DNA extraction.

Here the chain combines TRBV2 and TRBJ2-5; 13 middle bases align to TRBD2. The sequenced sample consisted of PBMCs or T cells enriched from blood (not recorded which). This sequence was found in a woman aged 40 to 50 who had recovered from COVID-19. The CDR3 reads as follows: CASRRARLAGGQETQYF. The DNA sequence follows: TGTGCCAGCAGGAGGGCTCGACTAGCGGGAGGCCAAGAGACCCAGTACTTC.